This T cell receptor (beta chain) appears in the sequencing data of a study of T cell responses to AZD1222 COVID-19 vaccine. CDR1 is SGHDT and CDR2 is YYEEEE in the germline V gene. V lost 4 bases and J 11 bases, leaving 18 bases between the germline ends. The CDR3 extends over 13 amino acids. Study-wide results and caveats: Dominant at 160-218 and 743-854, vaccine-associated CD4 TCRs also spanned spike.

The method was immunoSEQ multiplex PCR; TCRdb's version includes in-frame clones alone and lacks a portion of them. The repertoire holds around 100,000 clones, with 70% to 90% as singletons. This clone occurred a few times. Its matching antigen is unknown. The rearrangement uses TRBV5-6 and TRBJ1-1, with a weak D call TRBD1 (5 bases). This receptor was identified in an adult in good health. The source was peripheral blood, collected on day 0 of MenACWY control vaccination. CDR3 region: CASSPGLGDWAFF. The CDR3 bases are TGTGCCAGCAGCCCCGGGTTAGGGGATTGGGCTTTCTTT.